This entry lists 2 T cell receptor beta chains sequenced from one sample in a study of Ad26.COV2.S vaccination and SARS-CoV-2 variants (dated by TCRdb to 2020 to 2022). Receptor libraries were prepared by the immunoSEQ multiplex PCR assay. The immuneACCESS repertoire file appears here via TCRdb, limited to in-frame rearrangements. These files lack a portion of the clones; in checked studies, under half of the deficit traces to unresolved V genes, and the cause of the others is not known. The sample includes about 420,000 clones, with roughly 90% observed a single time. About 4% of the sample is in the top ten clones. The treatment or condition label for this specimen denotes: some 20 received Ad26.COV2.S at low or high dose, single or two shots; 5 received placebo; per-sample allocation not given. For vaccine and placebo recipients, repertoires were sequenced using samples collected on day 63 after the first injection.

The material sequenced was peripheral blood, taken in a trial of Ad26.COV2.S vaccine versus placebo. The source is a person between 18 and 59 years old who received the Ad26.COV2.S COVID-19 vaccine or a placebo.

The chain is built from TRBV4-3 and TRBJ2-3; D call uncertain. The V gene lost 1 base and the J gene lost 5 bases, with 7 bases spanning the gap. CDR3 length equals 13 residues. CDR1 and CDR2 from the germline V gene are LGHNA and YSLEER. CDR3 bases: TGCGCCAGCAGCCAAGGGGGTATAGATACGCAGTATTTT. It encodes CASSQGGIDTQYF.

The chain joins TRBV18 to TRBJ1-3; 9 positions match TRBD1. CDR1 is KGHSH, CDR2 LQKENI, per germline. The V segment lost 1 base and the J segment 3 bases; nucleotides outside the gene matches: 1. CDR3 length: 15 residues. CDR3: CASSPRDRVGNTIYF. CDR3 nucleotides: TGTGCCAGCTCACCACGGGACAGGGTTGGAAACACCATATATTTT.